The 23 T cell receptor beta chains below were found in one sample sequenced in a study of identical twins. Each CDR3 protein gets one entry after TCRdb re-called the 5' RACE reads with MiXCR. The sample lists 550,000 to 700,000 distinct CDR3 sequences, 9% to 10% seen once, with approximately 3.2% in the top ten. These data were also reused for a study on yellow fever vaccine responses in identical twins.

Input material: PBMCs. Receptors were obtained from a woman younger than 35 in good health.

This clonotype came up a few times. This chain connects TRBV20-1 to TRBJ2-1, with 8 bases that match TRBD1. Germline CDR1 reads DFQATT; CDR2 reads SNEGSKA (reference sequence). V shed 5 bases and J 0 bases; nucleotides not matched to a gene: 12. The CDR3 runs 17 residues. The CDR3: CSARSGQGLSSYNEQFF. In nucleotides, the CDR3 is TGCAGTGCTCGCAGCGGACAGGGTTTGAGCTCCTACAATGAGCAGTTCTTC.

This clonotype was observed a few times. In DNA form, the CDR3 reads TGTGCCAGCAGCCCCCTGGGACAGGTGTCTCTTAAAAGGGGGACAGATACGCAGTATTTT. It specifies CASSPLGQVSLKRGTDTQYF. The chain combines TRBV6-6 with TRBJ2-3; 8 positions match TRBD1. The germline gives CDR1 MNHNY, CDR2 SVGAGI (reference sequence). This CDR3 spans 20 amino acids. V shed 6 bases and J 3 bases; nucleotides not matched to a gene: 23.

In this sample, this clonotype turned up many times. The chain has TRBV4-3 and TRBJ2-1, with TRBD2 matching over 10 bases. J was trimmed by 0 bases and V by 5 bases; bases with no gene match: 7. Germline CDR1 reads LGHNA; CDR2 reads YSLEER. The CDR3 runs 17 residues. The CDR3 is CASSFWTSGSSYNEQFF. Written as DNA, the CDR3 is TGCGCCAGCAGCTTTTGGACTAGCGGTAGCTCCTACAATGAGCAGTTCTTC.

V and J are TRBV4-3 and TRBJ2-7; D unclear. CDR3 length equals 14 residues. Germline CDR1 reads LGHNA; CDR2 reads YSLEER. V was cut by 0 bases and J by 1 base, with 7 bases left in between. The CDR3 is CASSQEKGSYEQYF. In DNA form, the CDR3 reads TGCGCCAGCAGCCAAGAAAAGGGTTCCTACGAGCAGTACTTC.

The gene calls are TRBV30 and TRBJ2-3, with 10 bases that match TRBD2. This CDR3 has 15 amino acids. The germline V gene has CDR1 GTSNPN and CDR2 SVGIG (reference sequence). Unmatched junction bases numbered 8, after V lost 3 bases and J lost 5 bases. CDR3: CAWRASGSSIDTQYF. In DNA form, the CDR3 reads TGTGCCTGGAGGGCTAGCGGGAGTTCGATAGATACGCAGTATTTT.

The rearrangement uses TRBV29-1 and TRBJ1-2; no clear D gene. Trimming left V 4 bases short and J 7 bases short, with 7 bases between. Germline CDR1 is SQVTM and CDR2 is ANQGSEA. The length of the CDR3 is 10 residues. CDR3 nucleotides: TGCAGCGTTGTGGACGGTGGCTACACCTTC. It encodes CSVVDGGYTF.

This clonotype was seen at least ten times. The V gene is TRBV9, the J gene TRBJ2-7, with TRBD2 matching 14 bases. Per the germline V gene, CDR1 is SGDLS and CDR2 is YYNGEE. The CDR3 sequence is 20 residues long. J was trimmed by 2 bases and V by 0 bases; bases with no gene match: 13. CDR3: CASSVGGPGTSGSPTYEQYF. CDR3 nucleotide sequence: TGTGCCAGCAGCGTAGGAGGCCCCGGGACTAGCGGGAGCCCAACCTACGAGCAGTACTTC. The whole variable domain, filled in from reference TRBV9 and TRBJ2-7, reads DSGVTQTPKHLITATGQRVTLRCSPRSGDLSVYWYQQSLDQGLQFLIQYYNGEERAKGNILERFSAQQFPDLHSELNLSSLELGDSALYFCASSVGGPGTSGSPTYEQYFGPGTRLTVT.

The V and J genes are TRBV19 and TRBJ1-1; D unclear. The CDR3 is 13 residues long. CDR1 and CDR2 from the germline V gene are LNHDA and SQIVND (reference sequence). V was pared by 4 bases and J by 5 bases, with 11 bases between. The CDR3 DNA is TGTGCCAGTAGTAAGAAGGGTGGGACTGAAGCTTTCTTT. Encoded protein: CASSKKGGTEAFF.

The chain combines TRBV25-1 with TRBJ2-1; the match to TRBD1 covers 10 bases. Trimming took 4 bases from V and 3 from J; bases not matched to a gene: 6. The germline gives CDR1 MGHDK, CDR2 SYGVNS. This CDR3 spans 16 amino acids. In nucleotides, the CDR3 is TGTGCCAGCAGTGCCGACAGGGGGCTGAACTACAATGAGCAGTTCTTC. Its translation is CASSADRGLNYNEQFF. Supplemented by reference TRBV25-1 and TRBJ2-1, the full variable domain reads EADIYQTPRYLVIGTGKKITLECSQTMGHDKMYWYQQDPGMELHLIHYSYGVNSTEKGDLSSESTVSRIRTEHFPLTLESARPSHTSQYLCASSADRGLNYNEQFFGPGTRLTVL.

This clonotype was seen a few times. This chain joins TRBV9 and TRBJ2-1; D is undetermined. Deletions cut 1 base from V and 0 bases from J, with 11 bases between. In germline, CDR1 is SGDLS, CDR2 YYNGEE. The CDR3 totals 16 residues. Written as DNA, the CDR3 is TGTGCCAGCAGCGTAAGTGGAAGAAGCTCCTACAATGAGCAGTTCTTC. Amino acids: CASSVSGRSSYNEQFF.

This clonotype was counted ten times or more. V and J are TRBV15 and TRBJ2-5; 10 bases are a match to TRBD1. The CDR3 has 15 residues. CDR1 is LNHNV, CDR2 YYDKDF, per germline (reference sequence). The ends lost 4 bases at V and 5 bases at J; junction bases unmatched: 7. Here the CDR3 reads CATSKGTGASETQYF. The CDR3 DNA follows: TGTGCCACCAGCAAAGGGACAGGGGCATCCGAGACCCAGTACTTC.

This clonotype has just a few counts. The V and J genes are TRBV4-2 and TRBJ2-3; D is ambiguous. The CDR3 loop spans 13 amino acids. V was clipped by 4 bases and J by 1 base, with 6 bases between them. CDR1 is LGHNA and CDR2 is YNFKEQ in the germline V gene. The CDR3 DNA follows: TGTGCCAGCAGCCGGTACGGCACAGATACGCAGTATTTT. Translation: CASSRYGTDTQYF.

The chain combines TRBV28 with TRBJ1-3; no reliable D call. Germline V gives CDR1 MDHEN, CDR2 SYDVKM. The length of the CDR3 is 15 residues. V shed 3 bases and J shed 4 bases, with 13 bases lying between them. Written as DNA, the CDR3 is TGTGCCAGCAGTTTGCAGAGGCCTGGGGGAAACACCATATATTTT. Translated, it gives CASSLQRPGGNTIYF.

A few counts support this clonotype. The rearrangement joins TRBV18 to TRBJ2-7; D possibly matches TRBD1 or TRBD2 (7 bases each). This CDR3 is built from 15 residues. The germline V gene has CDR1 KGHSH and CDR2 LQKENI. The ends were cut back, 3 bases at V and 3 bases at J, with 15 bases in the middle. The CDR3 is CASSPTGDYNYEQYF. The CDR3 DNA sequence: TGTGCCAGCTCACCCACAGGGGACTATAACTACGAGCAGTACTTC.

The sample holds a few counts of this clonotype. This chain joins TRBV6-2 or TRBV6-3 and TRBJ2-1; no definite D call. CDR3 size: 15 residues. CDR1 is MNHEY, CDR2 SVGEGT, per germline. V dropped 5 bases and J dropped 0 bases, with 11 bases sitting between them. The CDR3 is CASSQTILSYNEQFF. The CDR3 DNA sequence: TGTGCCAGCAGTCAGACGATCCTCTCCTACAATGAGCAGTTCTTC.

This clonotype has ten or more counts. V and J are TRBV5-1 and TRBJ2-2; weak D call: TRBD1 (6 bases). This CDR3 has 16 residues. Germline V lookup: CDR1 SGHRS, CDR2 YFSETQ. The V gene lost 2 bases and the J gene lost 3 bases, with 14 bases spanning the gap. The CDR3 nucleotides are TGCGCCAGCAGCTTAAGGGCGACAGGAGACACCGGGGAGCTGTTTTTT. Translation: CASSLRATGDTGELFF.

This clonotype was seen ten or more times. The chain employs TRBV4-2 and TRBJ2-3, with TRBD2 identical over 8 bases. There are 16 residues in the CDR3. Germline trimming cut 0 bases from V and 6 bases from J; bases unmatched to any gene: 8. Germline CDR1 reads LGHNA; CDR2 reads YNFKEQ. This CDR3 reads CASSQEERGRPDTQYF. The CDR3 DNA is TGTGCCAGCAGCCAAGAGGAGCGGGGGCGACCGGATACGCAGTATTTT.

This clonotype showed up just a few times. The genes are TRBV7-8 and TRBJ2-1; 14 bases match TRBD2. Germline V gene sequence: CDR1 SGHVS, CDR2 FQNEAQ. J lost 0 bases, V lost 4 bases, and 8 bases had no gene match. The CDR3 has 19 residues. The CDR3 region has the DNA TGTGCCAGCAGCTCCAGACTAGCGGGGGGGGAAAACTCCTACAATGAGCAGTTCTTC. Amino acids: CASSSRLAGGENSYNEQFF.

This clonotype has only a few counts. V and J are TRBV4-2 and TRBJ2-1; unclear D gene. V lost 0 bases and J lost 5, with 5 bases in between. Germline V gene data show CDR1 as LGHNA and CDR2 as YNFKEQ. The CDR3 is 13 amino acids. The CDR3 sequence: CASSQEADNEQFF. CDR3 bases: TGTGCCAGCAGCCAAGAGGCGGACAATGAGCAGTTCTTC.

The chain links TRBV6-1 to TRBJ2-3; D is ambiguous. The CDR3 consists of 13 residues. Trimming shortened V by 6 bases and J by 5 bases, and 12 bases separated the two germline ends. In germline, CDR1 is MNHNS, CDR2 SASEGT. Here the CDR3 DNA reads TGTGCCAGCAGCTCCCAAATCGGAGATACGCAGTATTTT. This encodes CASSSQIGDTQYF.

This clonotype was found a few times. This sequence joins TRBV5-1 and TRBJ2-5, with 8 bases fitting TRBD1. J gave up 5 bases and V 0 bases, and 9 bases lay outside the gene matches. This CDR3 has 16 residues. CDR1 and CDR2 (germline): SGHRS, YFSETQ. The CDR3 sequence: CASSLAWTGLRETQYF. CDR3 coding DNA: TGCGCCAGCAGCTTGGCGTGGACAGGGTTGAGGGAGACCCAGTACTTC.

This clonotype was counted many times. V is TRBV5-1 and J is TRBJ2-2, with D unclear. Germline CDR1 is SGHRS and CDR2 is YFSETQ. The length of the CDR3 is 14 residues. V lost 10 bases to trimming and J lost 3 bases, with 16 bases between them. The CDR3 region is CASQSILDTGELFF. The CDR3 DNA reads as TGCGCCTCACAGAGCATATTAGACACCGGGGAGCTGTTTTTT.

The rearrangement uses TRBV3-1 and TRBJ1-6; the D is unclear. The CDR3 runs 13 residues. V lost 5 bases and J lost 7, with 9 bases in between. CDR1 and CDR2 (germline): LGHDT, YNNKEL (reference sequence). The CDR3 protein is CASSKAGNSPLHF. Written as DNA, the CDR3 is TGTGCCAGCAGCAAGGCGGGAAATTCACCCCTCCACTTT.